The following is a T cell receptor (beta chain) sequence with its context. Its cognate antigen is unknown. ViraFEST assay sequencing came after antigen-specific CD4+ T cells were expanded with viral peptide pools. Culture proceeded for nine to ten days, and CD4+ T cells were then isolated. The cohort was immunized with two doses of either the BNT162b2 or mRNA-1273 vaccine. Neither prior SARS-CoV-2 infection nor positive nucleocapsid antibodies were present in the vaccine recipients. IL-2 medium took the place of half the medium on both days 3 and 7. These data belong to a study of vaccination effects on CD4 cells after COVID-19. Study conclusions and caveats: Pronounced clonal contraction occurred in clones induced by infection and by vaccine late after vaccination.

V shed 5 bases and J shed 1 base, with 8 bases lying between them. Germline V gene data show CDR1 as SQVTM and CDR2 as ANQGSEA. The CDR3 totals 12 residues. Some clones are missing from TCRdb's copy, which holds only in-frame ones; the method was immunoSEQ multiplex PCR. The table records roughly 41,000 clones, 74% of them present only once. This sample comprised CD4+ T cells from PBMCs cultured with HCoV-OC43 spike peptides, obtained after COVID-19 vaccination. The subset is: HCoV-OC43 spike overlapping peptide pool stimulation. This clonotype was sampled from a human donor who received a COVID-19 vaccine. The chain recombines TRBV29-1 with TRBJ1-1; D remains unclear. CDR3 sequence reads: CSVRAPNTEAFF. DNA of the CDR3: TGCAGCGTTAGGGCCCCGAACACTGAAGCTTTCTTT.